The 23 T cell receptor beta chains below were found in one sample sequenced in a study of shared clonotypes between healthy human individuals. CD45RO-negative CD8 cells positively selected for CCR7 made up the naive population, which excluded terminally differentiated effector memory CD45RA+ cells. Profiling relied on immunoSEQ multiplex PCR, and the TCRdb table lists in-frame clones only, not all of them. The sample consists of around 700,000 clones, just over 90% of them appearing once. Sequencing was done on a sample of naive CD8+ T cells sorted from blood. These receptor sequences come from a man younger than 40 in good health.

This clone was found once. It is unclear where the CDR3 begins or ends on the DNA, so no DNA is shown, and the CDR3 is as TCRdb lists it. The rearrangement joins TRBV9 to TRBJ2-5; the table gives TRBD1 as D, unverified against the DNA. The CDR3 sequence runs 16 residues, both termini included. Germline-derived CDR1 and CDR2 are SGDLS and YYNGEE. CDR3: CASSPDVGTGSRALYF.

The V gene is TRBV30, the J gene TRBJ2-7, with no clear D. Trimming removed 6 bases from V and 4 bases from J, with 7 bases in between. CDR1 and CDR2 (germline): GTSNPN, SVGIG (reference sequence). CDR3 length: 10 amino acids. The CDR3 DNA reads TGTGCCTGCGAAGTTTACGAGCAGTACTTC. It specifies CACEVYEQYF.

The rearrangement uses TRBV9 and TRBJ2-3; tentative D call: TRBD2 (5 bases). V lost 0 bases and J lost 6, with 17 bases in between. Germline V gene sequence: CDR1 SGDLS, CDR2 YYNGEE. The CDR3 is 16 residues long. The CDR3: CASSVEGGLKADTQYF. CDR3 nucleotides: TGTGCCAGCAGCGTAGAGGGCGGACTGAAGGCGGATACGCAGTATTTT.

This chain uses TRBV7-9 with TRBJ2-7; TRBD1 matches 10 bases. The CDR3 covers 15 residues. J was trimmed by 5 bases and V by 5 bases; bases with no gene match: 9. Germline CDR1 is SEHNR and CDR2 is FQNEAQ (reference sequence). CDR3 nucleotide sequence: TGTGCCAGCAGCCATGCAGGGACAGGGGACCACGAGCAGTACTTC. Translating gives CASSHAGTGDHEQYF.

J is TRBJ2-7 and V is TRBV28; 9 nucleotides match TRBD1. This CDR3 region has 14 residues. With 6 bases clipped from V and 3 bases from J, the junction kept 6 bases outside the gene matches. Germline V gene sequence: CDR1 MDHEN, CDR2 SYDVKM. In DNA, the CDR3 is TGTGCCAGCAGCAACCCGGGACAGGGCTACGAGCAGTACTTC. Protein sequence: CASSNPGQGYEQYF.

V usage is TRBV6-5 and J usage is TRBJ1-3; D ambiguous. Between the trimmed V and J ends, which lost 6 bases and 0 bases, there was a span of 6 bases. Germline values: CDR1 MNHEY, CDR2 SVGAGI. The CDR3 loop spans 13 amino acids. The CDR3 DNA reads as TGTGCCAGCAGCTGGGGCTCTGGAAACACCATATATTTT. It yields the protein CASSWGSGNTIYF.

Regarding this clone: This same CDR3 is encoded by further DNA sequences in the sample. This sequence joins TRBV19 and TRBJ2-1; no clear D. Germline-derived CDR1 and CDR2 are LNHDA and SQIVND (reference sequence). The CDR3 length is 13 residues. V lost 4 bases to trimming and J lost 4 bases, with 8 bases between them. CDR3 sequence (DNA): TGTGCCAGTAGTACATACAGTTACAATGAGCAGTTCTTC. This encodes CASSTYSYNEQFF.

The rearrangement links TRBV7-3 to TRBJ2-3, with D perhaps given as TRBD1 or TRBD2 (5 bases each). With 7 bases removed from V and 1 base from J, the gap between germline ends came to 18 bases. This CDR3 region has 16 residues. The germline CDR1 and CDR2 sequences are SGHTA and FQGTGA. The CDR3 here is CASTERPGRGTDTQYF. DNA for the CDR3: TGTGCCAGCACCGAACGACCGGGACGAGGCACAGATACGCAGTATTTT. Full variable domain (missing parts from reference TRBV7-3 and TRBJ2-3): GAGVSQTPSNKVTEKGKYVELRCDPISGHTALYWYRQSLGQGPEFLIYFQGTGAADDSGLPNDRFFAVRPEGSVSTLKIQRTERGDSAVYLCASTERPGRGTDTQYFGPGTRLTVL.

The chain carries TRBV28 and TRBJ2-1, with 11 bases matching TRBD2. This CDR3 is 14 amino acids long. CDR1 and CDR2 from the germline V gene are MDHEN and SYDVKM. With V trimmed by 2 bases and J by 6 bases, 0 bases remained unmatched. Written as DNA, the CDR3 is TGTGCCAGCAGTTTAGGGACTAGCGGCAATGAGCAGTTCTTC. Encoded protein: CASSLGTSGNEQFF.

V gene TRBV4-3 combines with J gene TRBJ2-1, with TRBD1 as a possible D gene (5 bases). CDR3 size: 15 residues. Germline V gene lookup returns CDR1 LGHNA and CDR2 YSLEER. V lost 0 bases and J lost 2, with 8 bases in between. In nucleotides, the CDR3 is TGCGCCAGCAGCCAAGAGGCGGACACCTACAATGAGCAGTTCTTC. This encodes CASSQEADTYNEQFF.

The chain is built from TRBV14 and TRBJ2-7; D might be TRBD1 (6 bases). The germline CDR1 and CDR2 sequences are SGHDN and FVKESK. The CDR3 contains 13 residues. Trimming shortened V by 1 base and J by 3 bases, and 7 bases separated the two germline ends. CDR3 nucleotides: TGTGCCAGCAGCCAAGCCAGGGGCTACGAGCAGTACTTC. Amino acid sequence: CASSQARGYEQYF.

The chain has TRBV11-3 and TRBJ2-1; 7 nucleotides align to TRBD2. From germline, CDR1 is SGHNT and CDR2 YENEEA. This CDR3 is 14 amino acids long. V gave up 5 bases and J gave up 5 bases; unmatched junction bases: 6. CDR3 in DNA: TGTGCCAGCAGCACCCGGGACTATGACAATGAGCAGTTCTTC. Protein: CASSTRDYDNEQFF.

This sequence joins TRBV7-9 and TRBJ1-3, with D unresolved. Trimming took 5 bases from V and 6 from J, leaving 14 bases between them. Germline-derived CDR1 and CDR2 are SEHNR and FQNEAQ (reference sequence). This CDR3 spans 14 amino acids. The CDR3 nucleotides read TGTGCCAGCAGCCCCGAAGGGATCGCAAACACCATATATTTT. Residues: CASSPEGIANTIYF. Full variable domain (rest looked up from reference TRBV7-9 and TRBJ1-3): DTGVSQNPRHKITKRGQNVTFRCDPISEHNRLYWYRQTLGQGPEFLTYFQNEAQLEKSRLLSDRFSAERPKGSFSTLEIQRTEQGDSAMYLCASSPEGIANTIYFGEGSWLTVV.

This clone was seen only once. This sequence joins TRBV10-3 and TRBJ2-1; weak D call: TRBD1 (6 bases). Deletions cut 7 bases from V and 8 bases from J, with 18 bases between. The CDR3 is made up of 14 amino acids. Germline assignment: CDR1 ENHRY and CDR2 SYGVKD. CDR3 nucleotides: TGTGCCATCAAGGGGGACGAGGGGTGGGATGAGCAGTTCTTC. Protein sequence: CAIKGDEGWDEQFF.

In this sample, this clone turned up once. CDR3 sequence reads: CASRHPGQRDYGYTF. Here the CDR3 DNA reads TGTGCCAGCAGACACCCGGGACAGCGCGACTATGGCTACACCTTC. V gene TRBV6-5 combines with J gene TRBJ1-2; TRBD1 matches at 7 bases. CDR1 and CDR2 (germline): MNHEY, SVGAGI. V gave up 6 bases and J gave up 3 bases; unmatched junction bases: 10. CDR3 length: 15 amino acids.

This chain joins TRBV28 and TRBJ2-7, with D possibly matching TRBD2 (6 bases). The CDR3 has 14 amino acids. Trimming removed 6 bases from V and 6 bases from J, with 18 bases in between. Germline V gene lookup returns CDR1 MDHEN and CDR2 SYDVKM. CDR3 sequence (DNA): TGTGCCAGCAGGGGAAGCGGGCCTAGGGCCGAGCAGTACTTC. Translation gives CASRGSGPRAEQYF.

This clone was counted a single time. Other DNA sequences in this specimen translate into the identical CDR3. The genes are TRBV6-6 and TRBJ2-1, with D perhaps matching TRBD2 (5 bases). V gave up 0 bases and J gave up 7 bases, with 10 bases separating them. This CDR3 is built from 14 residues. Germline CDR1 reads MNHNY; CDR2 reads SVGAGI (reference sequence). CDR3 residues: CASSYSTSGNEQFF. Written as DNA, the CDR3 is TGTGCCAGCAGTTACTCAACTAGTGGGAATGAGCAGTTCTTC.

The V gene is TRBV7-7, the J gene TRBJ2-5; tentatively, D is TRBD2 (7 bases). The CDR3 totals 15 residues. V shed 5 bases and J shed 4 bases, with 17 bases lying between them. Germline V gene lookup returns CDR1 SSHAT and CDR2 FNYEAQ (reference sequence). The CDR3 nucleotides read TGTGCCAGCAGCCGCGATTGGGGGGGCACAGAGACCCAGTACTTC. Its translation: CASSRDWGGTETQYF.

The gene calls are TRBV21-1 and TRBJ1-4; the table's D call TRBD1 went unverified against the DNA. TRBV21-1 is tagged as a pseudogene. The CDR3 contains 16 residues. CDR3 sequence (DNA): TGTGCCAGCAGCAAACAGGGACAGGGGGCGAAGGAAAAACTGTTTTTT. This translates into CASSKQGQGAKEKLFF.

Points on this clone: Other nucleotide sequences in the sample specify the same CDR3. V is TRBV29-1 and J is TRBJ2-7; 9 bases map to TRBD2. Germline loops: CDR1 SQVTM, CDR2 ANQGSEA. There are 14 residues in the CDR3. The trim removed 2 bases at V and 0 bases at J, leaving 2 bases unmatched. The DNA of the CDR3 is TGCAGCGTTGAACTAGCGGGAAGCTCCTACGAGCAGTACTTC. Its protein product is CSVELAGSSYEQYF.

This clone has a single count. The chain links TRBV27 to TRBJ2-7, with 12 bases identical to TRBD2. The CDR3 sequence is 17 residues long. Losses at the gene ends were 5 bases for V and 0 bases for J; bases not matched to a gene: 8. Germline-derived CDR1 and CDR2 are MNHEY and SMNVEV (reference sequence). The CDR3 bases are TGTGCCAGCAGTCTACTAGCGGGAGGCTCCCACTCCTACGAGCAGTACTTC. Translated, it gives CASSLLAGGSHSYEQYF.

This chain joins TRBV4-3 and TRBJ2-3; tentatively, D is TRBD1 (6 bases). Per germline, CDR1 LGHNA and CDR2 YSLEER. This CDR3 has 13 residues. V was cut by 4 bases and J by 8 bases, with 13 bases left in between. CDR3 loop: CASSRTGRGTQYF. The CDR3 DNA follows: TGCGCCAGCAGCCGAACGGGCAGGGGTACGCAGTATTTT.

The chain uses TRBV27 and TRBJ1-2; 7 bases match TRBD1. Trimming took 5 bases from V and 0 from J; bases not matched to a gene: 6. Germline V gene lookup returns CDR1 MNHEY and CDR2 SMNVEV (reference sequence). The CDR3 runs to 15 residues. CDR3 protein: CASSRGGTSNYGYTF. The DNA for the CDR3 is TGTGCCAGCAGTCGAGGGGGCACCTCTAACTATGGCTACACCTTC.